This T cell receptor (beta chain) is from a study of T cells in Graves' hyperthyroidism and ophthalmopathy. Amplification yielded TCR beta CDR3 regions, with RNA transcripts as the source. The HTBI primer set served for first-round RT-PCR of the TCR CDR3. TCRdb re-analysed the multiplex PCR reads in MiXCR, keeping a single row per CDR3 protein. This table holds more than 300,000 distinct CDR3 sequences, more than 14% found once. The trim removed 6 bases at V and 0 bases at J, leaving 2 bases unmatched. The V gene's germline CDR1 is SQVTM and CDR2 ANQGSEA. The CDR3 is made up of 13 amino acids. In this sample, this clonotype turned up a few times.

The V and J genes are TRBV29-1 and TRBJ1-5; 7 nucleotides match TRBD1. The TCR sequence derives from a woman aged 25 to 45 with Graves' ophthalmopathy. The sample consisted of blood. The CDR3 DNA follows: TGCAGCGTGGGGACAGATAGCAATCAGCCCCAGCATTTT. Its protein product is CSVGTDSNQPQHF.